This entry lists 20 T cell receptor beta chains sequenced from one sample in a study of T cells in Graves' hyperthyroidism and ophthalmopathy. Amplified TCR beta CDR3 regions came from RNA transcripts. HTBI primers were used for first-round RT-PCR of the TCR CDR3. TCRdb re-derived calls from the multiplex PCR reads in MiXCR, one entry per CDR3 protein. In the table there are 400,000 to 500,000 distinct CDR3 sequences, roughly 14% of which are singletons. Material: blood. These receptors originate from a young man with Graves' ophthalmopathy.

The chain couples TRBV6-5 to TRBJ1-4; unclear D gene. From germline, CDR1 is MNHEY and CDR2 SVGAGI. This CDR3 contains 14 residues. Trimming left V 0 bases short and J 8 bases short, with 10 bases between. CDR3 nucleotides: TGTGCCAGCAGTTACTCCCGCTCGGAGGAAAAACTGTTTTTT. Translating gives CASSYSRSEEKLFF.

In this sample, this clonotype turned up a few times. The CDR3 sequence: CASSQDPHRGVDYGYTF. The CDR3, as DNA: TGTGCCAGCAGCCAAGACCCCCACAGGGGGGTCGACTATGGCTACACCTTC. The V and J genes are TRBV14 and TRBJ1-2; 8 bases align to TRBD1. CDR3 length equals 17 residues. Trimming took 0 bases from V and 3 from J; bases not matched to a gene: 9. CDR1 SGHDN and CDR2 FVKESK come from the germline V gene. The variable domain in full, with the rest retrieved from reference TRBV14 and TRBJ1-2, is EAGVTQFPSHSVIEKGQTVTLRCDPISGHDNLYWYRRVMGKEIKFLLHFVKESKQDESGMPNNRFLAERTGGTYSTLKVQPAELEDSGVYFCASSQDPHRGVDYGYTFGSGTRLTVV.

In regard to this clonotype: One end of the junction is discordant with germline, which a read error may explain. The rearrangement links TRBV5-1 to TRBJ2-7; perhaps TRBD1 as D (6 bases). This CDR3 has 14 amino acids. Germline V gene lookup returns CDR1 SGHRS and CDR2 YFSETQ. For the CDR3, the DNA is TGCACCAGCAGCTTGGGACACCCCTATGAAGAGCAGTACTTC. Protein product: CTSSLGHPYEEQYF.

This chain connects TRBV19 to TRBJ1-5; possibly TRBD1 for D (6 bases). The CDR3 covers 16 residues. Germline CDR1 reads LNHDA; CDR2 reads SQIVND (reference sequence). V gave up 3 bases and J gave up 7 bases, with 19 bases separating them. CDR3 amino acids: CASSMRLGRGLQPQHF. The DNA of the CDR3 is TGTGCCAGTAGTATGAGGCTGGGCAGGGGTTTACAGCCCCAGCATTTT.

This clonotype was seen ten or more times. The chain uses TRBV20-1 and TRBJ1-1; D gene unclear. The ends were cut back, 2 bases at V and 0 bases at J, with 13 bases in the middle. The V gene's germline CDR1 is DFQATT and CDR2 SNEGSKA (reference sequence). The CDR3 length is 15 residues. The CDR3 DNA sequence: TGCAGTGCTAGACCGCTAGGGTTGTTGAACACTGAAGCTTTCTTT. It specifies CSARPLGLLNTEAFF.

The chain recombines TRBV4-1 with TRBJ1-4; tentatively, D is TRBD1 (5 bases). Germline CDR1 is MGHRA and CDR2 is YSYEKL. Trimming took 2 bases from V and 11 from J, leaving 12 bases between them. The CDR3 runs 13 residues. The CDR3 DNA reads TGCGCCAGCAGCCAACGCCCGGGGGAGAAACTGTTTTTT. This codes for CASSQRPGEKLFF.

V usage is TRBV30 and J usage is TRBJ1-6; D gene unclear. Trimming took 3 bases from V and 9 from J, leaving 15 bases between them. Germline V gene sequence: CDR1 GTSNPN, CDR2 SVGIG (reference sequence). This CDR3 comprises 14 residues. The CDR3 region is CAWSLRGEGSPLHF. The CDR3 coding sequence is TGTGCCTGGAGCCTCCGGGGAGAAGGTTCACCCCTCCACTTT.

In its sample, this clonotype was seen many times. The genes are TRBV5-1 and TRBJ1-1; 9 nucleotides line up with TRBD1. With V trimmed by 4 bases and J by 5 bases, 6 bases remained unmatched. The germline V gene encodes CDR1 SGHRS and CDR2 YFSETQ. The CDR3 contains 14 residues. CDR3 sequence: CASSPTGGGTEAFF. As DNA, the CDR3 is TGCGCCAGCAGCCCGACAGGGGGAGGGACTGAAGCTTTCTTT.

This clonotype has only a few counts. This sequence joins TRBV4-1 and TRBJ2-3; D is possibly TRBD1 (6 bases). Germline lookup yields CDR1 MGHRA and CDR2 YSYEKL. The CDR3 runs to 16 residues. V lost 0 bases and J 0 bases, leaving 10 bases between the germline ends. CDR3 in amino acids: CASSQDRGASTDTQYF. The DNA of the CDR3 is TGCGCCAGCAGCCAAGACAGGGGCGCTAGCACAGATACGCAGTATTTT.

This clonotype was observed many times. This chain connects TRBV18 to TRBJ1-1; D not resolved. Between the trimmed V and J ends, which lost 6 bases and 4 bases, there was a span of 12 bases. The CDR3 contains 13 residues. Germline V lookup: CDR1 KGHSH, CDR2 LQKENI. CDR3 coding DNA: TGTGCCAGCTCTCTAACACCGGGCACTGAAGCTTTCTTT. Translation: CASSLTPGTEAFF.

This clonotype was counted many times. The chain couples TRBV6-1 to TRBJ1-2; D perhaps matches TRBD1 (5 bases). Trimming left V 6 bases short and J 8 bases short, with 22 bases between. This CDR3 spans 15 amino acids. Per the germline V gene, CDR1 is MNHNS and CDR2 is SASEGT. The CDR3 DNA is TGTGCCAGCAGCTACGTAACCGGGACTTACGGCGGCTACACCTTC. Protein sequence: CASSYVTGTYGGYTF.

V usage is TRBV10-3 and J usage is TRBJ2-3; TRBD2 is a possible D gene (5 bases). CDR3 length: 14 amino acids. The V gene's germline CDR1 is ENHRY and CDR2 SYGVKD. V was pared by 6 bases and J by 0 bases, with 10 bases between. CDR3 region: CAIRGGSSTDTQYF. CDR3 in DNA: TGTGCCATCAGGGGCGGGTCCAGCACAGATACGCAGTATTTT.

The chain couples TRBV27 to TRBJ1-2; TRBD1 matches at 9 bases. This CDR3 region has 13 residues. Germline trimming cut 0 bases from V and 9 bases from J; bases unmatched to any gene: 2. CDR1 is MNHEY, CDR2 SMNVEV, per germline (reference sequence). CDR3 residues: CASSLSGQGRYTF. The CDR3 DNA follows: TGTGCCAGCAGTTTATCGGGACAGGGTCGCTACACCTTC.

This clonotype was picked up a small number of times. V is TRBV7-2 and J is TRBJ2-2; no clear D. V lost 0 bases to trimming and J lost 3 bases, with 11 bases between them. The CDR3 covers 16 residues. The germline V gene encodes CDR1 SGHTA and CDR2 FQGNSA. CDR3 nucleotides: TGTGCCAGCAGCTTAGCTGGACCCCTGGACACCGGGGAGCTGTTTTTT. This encodes CASSLAGPLDTGELFF.

This clonotype was picked up many times. The chain has TRBV7-9 and TRBJ2-1; 11 bases line up with TRBD2. V gave up 7 bases and J gave up 7 bases; unmatched junction bases: 12. CDR1 is SEHNR, CDR2 FQNEAQ, per germline (reference sequence). The CDR3 consists of 16 residues. For the CDR3, the DNA is TGTGCCAGCACCAATCTGGGTAGCGGGAGGGTTAATGAGCAGTTCTTC. Translating gives CASTNLGSGRVNEQFF.

This clonotype was found many times. The V and J genes are TRBV4-1 and TRBJ1-2, with a possible D match to TRBD1 (6 bases). The CDR3 loop spans 15 amino acids. CDR1 and CDR2 (germline): MGHRA, YSYEKL. V gave up 1 base and J gave up 3 bases, with 12 bases separating them. The CDR3 coding sequence is TGCGCCAGCAGCCAAGTCGACAGGTTACACTATGGCTACACCTTC. It is translated as CASSQVDRLHYGYTF.

This chain joins TRBV20-1 and TRBJ1-6, with no clear D. This CDR3 comprises 15 residues. Trimming removed 1 base from V and 3 bases from J, with 10 bases in between. In germline, CDR1 is DFQATT, CDR2 SNEGSKA (reference sequence). The CDR3 reads CSARVVDLYNSPLHF. For the CDR3, the DNA is TGCAGTGCTAGAGTCGTTGACCTCTATAATTCACCCCTCCACTTT.

This clonotype showed up many times. The CDR3 loop reads CASSFRVNQPQHF. CDR3 in DNA: TGTGCCAGCAGCTTTCGGGTCAATCAGCCCCAGCATTTT. This rearrangement joins TRBV7-2 to TRBJ1-5; D is undetermined. V lost 3 bases and J lost 3, with 6 bases in between. CDR3 length: 13 residues. Germline CDR1 SGHTA, CDR2 FQGNSA. Using reference TRBV7-2 and TRBJ1-5 for the parts outside the CDR3, the full variable domain is GAGVSQSPSNKVTEKGKDVELRCDPISGHTALYWYRQSLGQGLEFLIYFQGNSAPDKSGLPSDRFSAERTGGSVSTLTIQRTQQEDSAVYLCASSFRVNQPQHFGDGTRLSIL.

This clonotype was counted ten times or more. The V call is TRBV6-1, the J call TRBJ1-2; D unclear. The CDR3 is 15 amino acids. Germline assignment: CDR1 MNHNS and CDR2 SASEGT. The V and J ends lost 3 bases and 4 bases respectively, with 15 bases between them. The DNA for the CDR3 is TGTGCCAGCAGTGAGACTCGTCGGGAGACCTATGGCTACACCTTC. Protein: CASSETRRETYGYTF.

This clonotype showed up many times. V gene TRBV3-1 combines with J gene TRBJ1-3, with 10 positions matching TRBD1. This CDR3 comprises 17 residues. V dropped 4 bases and J dropped 0; count of bases not matched to a gene: 6. Germline CDR1 reads LGHDT; CDR2 reads YNNKEL (reference sequence). CDR3 protein: CASSLRTGGYSGNTIYF. DNA for the CDR3: TGTGCCAGCAGCCTTCGGACAGGGGGGTACTCTGGAAACACCATATATTTT.